Included here is one TCR beta chain sequence, with context. Which antigen it targets is not known. One end of the junction is discordant with germline, which a read error may explain. The sample comes from a study of blood T cell repertoires in COVID-19 (dated by TCRdb to 2019 to 2021). With respect to the entire study: Collaborator samples came from the United States, Italy and Spain and covered acute and convalescent phases of COVID-19. Nearly every sample came with metadata listing a de-identified subject ID, COVID-19 status, age in years and sex. Samples were obtained from the ongoing ImmuneRACE study (first 160 participants) and from 950 to 1,500 subjects provided by 6 global collaborators. Where HLA class I and class II types were available, the types were taken from metadata supplied by the sample provider, not from assay-based typing. The repertoires were made available in a free public database intended to serve as a resource for research on the immune response to SARS-CoV-2. Subjects who had been exposed to COVID-19, were actively infected with it, or had recovered from it provided the deeply sampled blood TCRbeta repertoires that made up the dataset. The prospective study material was composed of cDNA or gDNA derived from T cells, B-cell-depleted T cells, or PBMCs.

Measured from the cysteine to the phenylalanine, the CDR3 is 15 residues long. The CDR3 DNA has 45 bases and is translated from base 1. From the germline V gene (reference sequence), CDR1 is MNHEY and CDR2 is SMNVEV. What the study reported, not specific to this receptor: How much clinical and demographic metadata was included differed by source and by participant, and the metadata was provided uncurated.

Collaborating institutions collected whole blood in K2EDTA tubes following their own protocols. Collaborator samples were shipped for TCRbeta analysis as frozen whole blood, isolated PBMCs, or DNA extracted from either sample type. TCRbeta CDR3 regions were amplified from genomic DNA by means of the immunoSEQ Assay, a bias-controlled multiplex PCR. The study's processing was this. The number of nucleated cells in each sample was estimated from the amplification of reference gene primers within the assay. To quantify the absolute abundance of each unique TCRbeta CDR3 rearrangement, sequence reads were collapsed and filtered. For each sample, productive Simpson clonality was calculated as the square root of Simpson's diversity index across productive rearrangements. The clones in this table, taken by TCRdb from immuneACCESS, are in-frame only. Not every clone is retained; where verified, under half of the shortfall comes from an unresolved V gene, and the cause of the rest is unknown. From that table come the V and J calls and clone size; the DNA was used to work out D and trimming. In all, the sample holds more than 35,000 clones, and roughly 87% of those were seen once. Jointly, the top ten make up less than 7% of the sample.

What was sequenced was peripheral blood. The sequence links TRBV27 to TRBJ2-7, with a tentative D gene TRBD2 over 6 matching bases. This clonotype was obtained from a human donor in a cohort sampled during active COVID-19. In nucleotide form, the sequence is TGTGCCAGCAGTTTGTGGCGGGGATTCTCCGACGAGCAGTACTTC. This sequence encodes CASSLWRGFSDEQYF.